The clone carrying this T cell receptor beta chain was seen a single time. The data originate from a study of OX40 agonist ivuxolimab in advanced cancers. The wider study: Patients took ivuxolimab, an agonistic anti-OX40 (CD134) antibody.

The CDR3 length is 15 residues. Deletions cut 5 bases from V and 4 bases from J, with 18 bases between. The germline V gene has CDR1 SGHRS and CDR2 YFSETQ. Repertoires were generated with immunoSEQ multiplex PCR, while TCRdb's copy carries only in-frame clones and drops some. Of under 90,000 clones listed, 85% to 90% are singletons. The J gene is TRBJ1-2, the V gene TRBV5-1; TRBD1 might be the D (6 bases). This TCR derives from an adult with an advanced solid tumor such as melanoma, head and neck, liver or kidney cancer. Material: CD4+ or CD8+ T cells sorted from blood, obtained in a trial of the OX40 agonist ivuxolimab. The CDR3 DNA reads as TGCGCCAGCAGGGTTCAGGGGACACTAACCTATGGCTACACCTTC. This gives the protein CASRVQGTLTYGYTF.